The rows below give T cell receptor beta chains drawn from one sample of a study of cytomegalovirus exposure and HLA in healthy donors. The data were produced by immunoSEQ multiplex PCR, yet TCRdb's version contains in-frame clones alone and is incomplete. Counted here are about 40,000 clones, around 50% occurring once; the ten biggest clones make up around 10%. The sample consisted of PBMCs. These receptors were taken from a human donor in good health. Each CDR3 is given with its conserved first and last residue. The D gene is left open where the match is weak. Part of the rows lack a size; the others show once, few, many or a class for expanded clones.

v_gene	d_gene	abundance	j_gene	CDR3aa	CDR3nt
TRBV28	TRBD2	.	TRBJ2-1	CASTLRLAGESEQFF	TGTGCCAGCACCCTCCGGCTAGCGGGGGAGAGTGAGCAGTTCTTC
TRBV4-2	.	.	TRBJ2-2	CASSQAVGTGELFF	TGTGCCAGCAGCCAAGCCGTCGGGACCGGGGAGCTGTTTTTT
TRBV9	TRBD2	few	TRBJ2-3	CASSVVGGRATDTQYF	TGTGCCAGCAGCGTAGTGGGCGGGAGGGCCACAGATACGCAGTATTTT
TRBV5-6	.	.	TRBJ2-7	CASSLRSYEQYF	TGTGCCAGCAGCCTCAGATCCTACGAGCAGTACTTC
TRBV7-3	.	.	TRBJ1-5	CASSLGGDQPQHF	TGTGCCAGCAGCCTAGGAGGGGATCAGCCCCAGCATTTT
TRBV7-2	TRBD1	.	TRBJ2-7	CASSLGQGAGYEQYF	TGTGCCAGCAGCTTAGGGCAGGGGGCAGGCTACGAGCAGTACTTC
TRBV15	TRBD1	.	TRBJ2-7	CATSRSGTGGLNEQYF	TGTGCCACCAGCAGGTCCGGGACAGGGGGCTTGAACGAGCAGTACTTC
TRBV6-5	.	few	TRBJ1-2	CASSHKPNRESGYTF	TGTGCCAGCAGTCACAAACCTAACAGGGAAAGTGGCTACACCTTC
TRBV4-2	.	.	TRBJ1-1	CASSQADRNTEAFF	TGTGCCAGCAGCCAAGCGGACAGGAACACTGAAGCTTTCTTT
TRBV2	.	.	TRBJ1-5	CASSEEEGINQPQHF	TGTGCCAGCAGTGAAGAAGAGGGCATCAATCAGCCCCAGCATTTT
TRBV7-9	.	few	TRBJ1-4	CASSLVLHEKLFF	TGTGCCAGCAGCTTAGTTCTCCATGAAAAACTGTTTTTT
TRBV7-2	TRBD1	.	TRBJ2-7	CASSQTGVEQYF	TGTGCCAGCAGCCAGACAGGGGTCGAGCAGTACTTC
TRBV6-6	TRBD1	.	TRBJ1-2	CASSPYGTEYRYGYTF	TGTGCCAGCAGCCCATACGGGACAGAATATAGATATGGCTACACCTTC
TRBV19	TRBD1	.	TRBJ2-7	CASSADRVYEQYF	TGTGCCAGTAGTGCGGACAGGGTCTACGAGCAGTACTTC
TRBV10-3	TRBD1	few	TRBJ1-2	CAIRPDRGGAYGYTF	TGTGCCATCAGGCCTGACAGGGGGGGAGCCTATGGCTACACCTTC
TRBV10-3	.	.	TRBJ2-3	CAISDPKRTDTQYF	TGTGCCATCAGTGACCCCAAACGGACAGATACGCAGTATTTT
TRBV20-1	.	.	TRBJ1-1	CSGDEVPEAFF	TGCAGTGGAGACGAGGTCCCTGAAGCTTTCTTT
TRBV19	TRBD2	few	TRBJ2-2	CASHPDGTSAGELFF	TGTGCCAGCCACCCGGACGGGACTAGCGCCGGGGAGCTGTTTTTT
TRBV11-2	TRBD1	.	TRBJ2-3	CASSRRTGGKGTDTQYF	TGTGCCAGCAGCCGACGGACAGGGGGCAAGGGCACAGATACGCAGTATTTT
TRBV4-1	.	few	TRBJ1-2	CASSQDPWGNYGYTF	TGCGCCAGCAGCCAAGATCCCTGGGGCAACTATGGCTACACCTTC
TRBV7-2	TRBD1	.	TRBJ1-2	CASSPSTGTSTF	TGTGCCAGCAGCCCTTCGACAGGGACGAGCACCTTC
TRBV4-3	.	few	TRBJ1-2	CASSPDRFNYGYTF	TGCGCCAGCAGCCCCGACAGGTTTAACTATGGCTACACCTTC
TRBV4-3	.	.	TRBJ2-7	CASSQGDIRGPRITYEQYF	TGCGCCAGCAGCCAAGGGGACATCCGAGGACCTCGAATTACCTACGAGCAGTACTTC
TRBV5-1	.	.	TRBJ1-4	CASSLGDTPLGEKLFF	TGCGCCAGCAGCTTGGGGGACACCCCCTTGGGAGAAAAACTGTTTTTT
TRBV5-4	TRBD2	.	TRBJ2-7	CASSLSASGYSYEQYF	TGTGCCAGCAGCTTGTCAGCTAGCGGTTACTCCTACGAGCAGTACTTC
TRBV7-8	.	once	TRBJ2-3	CASRSGVAQYF	TGTGCCAGCAGATCCGGGGTTGCGCAGTATTTT
TRBV19	TRBD2	.	TRBJ2-1	CASSMGLVNNEQFF	TGTGCCAGTAGTATGGGACTAGTTAATAATGAGCAGTTCTTC
TRBV7-3	.	.	TRBJ1-1	CASSADSRNTEAFF	TGTGCCAGCAGCGCGGACAGCCGGAACACTGAAGCTTTCTTT
TRBV6-5	TRBD1	.	TRBJ2-3	CASSRTGMGDTQYF	TGTGCCAGCAGCCGGACAGGGATGGGAGATACGCAGTATTTT
TRBV28	.	.	TRBJ1-6	CASSLKGIWNSPLHF	TGTGCCAGCAGTTTAAAGGGGATATGGAATTCACCCCTCCACTTT
TRBV7-2	.	few	TRBJ1-5	CASSSQVSNQPQHF	TGTGCCAGCAGCTCTCAGGTTAGCAATCAGCCCCAGCATTTT
TRBV7-2	.	few	TRBJ2-5	CASSSGRPPETQYF	TGTGCCAGCAGCTCCGGGAGACCGCCTGAGACCCAGTACTTC
TRBV27	.	few	TRBJ2-3	CASSLGPPRVTISDTQYF	TGTGCCAGCAGTTTAGGCCCCCCCCGGGTGACGATATCAGATACGCAGTATTTT
TRBV6-5	.	.	TRBJ2-1	CASSYSTPEQFF	TGTGCCAGCAGTTACTCGACACCTGAGCAGTTCTTC
TRBV2	TRBD2	.	TRBJ2-7	CAAGVGLAGGEQYF	TGTGCCGCCGGAGTAGGACTAGCGGGAGGAGAGCAGTACTTC
TRBV19	TRBD2	.	TRBJ2-5	CASSSPSGGPLKETQYF	TGTGCCAGTAGTTCCCCCAGCGGGGGACCTTTGAAAGAGACCCAGTACTTC
TRBV7-8	.	once	TRBJ1-2	CASSPRQIYGYTF	TGTGCCAGCAGCCCCCGACAGATATATGGCTACACCTTC
TRBV19	.	few	TRBJ1-5	CASSIRDNQPQHF	TGTGCCAGTAGTATCAGGGACAATCAGCCCCAGCATTTT
TRBV27	TRBD2	.	TRBJ2-1	CASSLTGTSGPLNEQFF	TGTGCCAGCAGTTTAACCGGGACTAGCGGTCCACTCAATGAGCAGTTCTTC
TRBV19	.	.	TRBJ1-4	CASSNPGNRILNEKLFF	TGTGCCAGTAGTAATCCGGGCAACAGGATTTTAAATGAAAAACTGTTTTTT
TRBV7-9	TRBD1	few	TRBJ1-6	CASSSRGGPGQGNSPLHF	TGTGCCAGCAGCTCTAGAGGGGGGCCGGGACAGGGGAATTCACCCCTCCACTTT
TRBV7-3	TRBD1	.	TRBJ2-5	CASSPSRVQGAQETQYF	TGTGCCAGCAGCCCCTCAAGGGTCCAGGGGGCCCAAGAGACCCAGTACTTC
TRBV7-8	.	few	TRBJ1-2	CASSLVDPTGRSGYTF	TGTGCCAGCAGCTTAGTAGACCCCACAGGGCGCTCGGGCTACACCTTC
TRBV5-4	TRBD1	few	TRBJ1-6	CASSQTGLNSPLHF	TGTGCCAGCAGCCAGACAGGGCTTAATTCACCCCTCCACTTT
TRBV6-6	.	.	TRBJ1-5	CASSGSNQPQHF	TGTGCCAGCAGCGGTAGCAATCAGCCCCAGCATTTT
TRBV19	.	.	TRBJ2-6	CASSIRSGANVLTF	TGTGCCAGTAGTATCCGCTCTGGGGCCAACGTCCTGACTTTC
TRBV7-2	TRBD1	.	TRBJ1-2	CASRPGGSNYGYTF	TGTGCCAGCAGGCCAGGGGGATCTAACTATGGCTACACCTTC
TRBV12-2	.	.	TRBJ2-3	CASRQGWEEREDTQYF	TGTGCAAGTCGCCAAGGGTGGGAGGAGCGGGAAGATACGCAGTATTTT
TRBV7-2	.	.	TRBJ2-1	CASSYHQGPNEQFF	TGTGCCAGCAGCTACCACCAGGGCCCTAATGAGCAGTTCTTC
TRBV7-9	.	few	TRBJ1-2	CASSETVNYGYTF	TGTGCCAGCAGCGAGACAGTTAACTATGGCTACACCTTC
TRBV9	.	.	TRBJ1-3	CASSEAPAGGGNTIYF	TGTGCCAGCAGCGAAGCACCCGCTGGAGGGGGAAACACCATATATTTT
TRBV10-3	TRBD1	.	TRBJ1-1	CAISDPTTGQMNTEAFF	TGTGCCATCAGTGATCCAACGACAGGGCAAATGAACACTGAAGCTTTCTTT